These T cell receptor beta chains were read from a single sample in a study of regulatory T cells in long-lasting Graves disease. TCRdb redid the calling of the multiplex PCR reads with MiXCR, one entry per CDR3 protein. The sample gives hundreds of thousands of distinct CDR3 sequences, under 20% of which show up once; approximately 18% is in the top ten. Another study also made use of these data, one on T cells in Graves' hyperthyroidism and ophthalmopathy.

Sample: peripheral blood mononuclear cells (PBMCs), taken at new diagnosis, from a patient treated with antithyroid drugs. The receptors were sampled from a woman between 25 and 40 years old with Graves disease. The CDR3 runs from the conserved cysteine through the conserved F or W. A D gene is named only where the DNA matches it firmly. Not all rows give a size; the values are once, few, many and, for expanded clones, a class.

J gene: TRBJ1-4; V gene: TRBV5-1; clone size: -; D gene: -; CDR3 DNA: TGCGCCAGCAGACAAGACTCTTCCTGGGGTGAAAAACTGTTTTTT; CDR3 protein: CASRQDSSWGEKLFF
J gene: TRBJ2-1; V gene: TRBV5-5; clone size: many; D gene: TRBD2; CDR3 DNA: TGTGCCAGCAGTGCACTCGCGGGGGTCGCCTACAATGAGCAGTTCTTC; CDR3 protein: CASSALAGVAYNEQFF
J gene: TRBJ2-1; V gene: TRBV6-1; clone size: -; D gene: -; CDR3 DNA: TGTGCCAGCAGCCGACCTGGCGTCTCCTACAATGAGCAGTTCTTC; CDR3 protein: CASSRPGVSYNEQFF
J gene: TRBJ1-1; V gene: TRBV7-2; clone size: many; D gene: -; CDR3 DNA: TGTGCCAGCAGCACGGACAGCTTGAACACTGAAGCTTTCTTT; CDR3 protein: CASSTDSLNTEAFF
J gene: TRBJ1-1; V gene: TRBV6-2/TRBV6-3; clone size: many; D gene: -; CDR3 DNA: TGTGCCAGCAGTTACTTACAGGGCACTGAAGCTTTCTTT; CDR3 protein: CASSYLQGTEAFF
J gene: TRBJ1-1; V gene: TRBV5-1; clone size: many; D gene: -; CDR3 DNA: TGCGCCAGCTCTAAGGGGAACACTGAAGCTTTCTTT; CDR3 protein: CASSKGNTEAFF
J gene: TRBJ2-2; V gene: TRBV7-6; clone size: -; D gene: -; CDR3 DNA: TGTGCCAGCAGCTTAGTGCGGGCCACCGGGGAGCTGTTTTTT; CDR3 protein: CASSLVRATGELFF
J gene: TRBJ1-2; V gene: TRBV2; clone size: -; D gene: -; CDR3 DNA: TGTGCCAGCAGTGAAGCGGGGGGCGCGAATCGTGGCTACACCTTC; CDR3 protein: CASSEAGGANRGYTF
J gene: TRBJ2-1; V gene: TRBV12-3/TRBV12-4; clone size: -; D gene: TRBD2; CDR3 DNA: TGTGCCAGCAGACCGGGACTAGCGGGGGTTTGGAATGAGCAGTTCTTC; CDR3 protein: CASRPGLAGVWNEQFF
J gene: TRBJ2-3; V gene: TRBV27; clone size: many; D gene: -; CDR3 DNA: TGTGCCAGCAGTTTTCAGGGCCTAAGCACAGATACGCAGTATTTT; CDR3 protein: CASSFQGLSTDTQYF
J gene: TRBJ1-6; V gene: TRBV20-1; clone size: few; D gene: -; CDR3 DNA: TGCAGTGCTAGGCGCGGAAGGGGGTCAAGCTCCTATAATTCACCCCTCCACTTT; CDR3 protein: CSARRGRGSSSYNSPLHF
J gene: TRBJ2-7; V gene: TRBV30; clone size: -; D gene: -; CDR3 DNA: TGTGCCTGGAGTGTTGGTGGGAAGGCCTACGAGCAGTACTTC; CDR3 protein: CAWSVGGKAYEQYF
J gene: TRBJ1-1; V gene: TRBV20-1; clone size: few; D gene: TRBD1; CDR3 DNA: TGCAGTGCTTTGACAGGGGGGCTTCTTGGCACTGAAGCTTTCTTT; CDR3 protein: CSALTGGLLGTEAFF
J gene: TRBJ2-1; V gene: TRBV30; clone size: few; D gene: TRBD2; CDR3 DNA: TGTGCCTGGGAGACTAGCACTGAGCAGTTCTTC; CDR3 protein: CAWETSTEQFF
J gene: TRBJ2-7; V gene: TRBV6-1; clone size: once; D gene: -; CDR3 DNA: TGTGCCAGCAGCCAGGACGGCTACGAGGGGGGGTACGAGCAGTACTTC; CDR3 protein: CASSQDGYEGGYEQYF
J gene: TRBJ1-1; V gene: TRBV6-1; clone size: many; D gene: -; CDR3 DNA: TGTGCCAGCAGTGAAAGGCCCCTACTGGCTTTCTTT; CDR3 protein: CASSERPLLAFF
J gene: TRBJ1-4; V gene: TRBV28; clone size: many; D gene: -; CDR3 DNA: TGTGCCAGCAGGCCTCAACTACAGGGCGCGTCCCTGTTTTTT; CDR3 protein: CASRPQLQGASLFF
J gene: TRBJ2-7; V gene: TRBV28; clone size: many; D gene: TRBD1; CDR3 DNA: TGTGCCAGCAGTTTCCTCGGGACAGATTCCTACGAGCAGTACTTC; CDR3 protein: CASSFLGTDSYEQYF
J gene: TRBJ2-7; V gene: TRBV20-1; clone size: -; D gene: TRBD2; CDR3 DNA: TGCAGTCACTTGTTAGCGGGAGGGCCTGGGGCCGAGCAGTACTTC; CDR3 protein: CSHLLAGGPGAEQYF
J gene: TRBJ2-1; V gene: TRBV3-1; clone size: -; D gene: TRBD2; CDR3 DNA: TGTGCCAGCAGAGGGCGGCGGGAGGGCCGTGGGAATGAGCAGTTCTTC; CDR3 protein: CASRGRREGRGNEQFF
J gene: TRBJ1-4; V gene: TRBV7-9; clone size: -; D gene: TRBD1; CDR3 DNA: TGTGCCAGCAGCACCCCGTTTCGACAGGGAAACAGGTTAGGTGAAAAACTGTTTTTT; CDR3 protein: CASSTPFRQGNRLGEKLFF
J gene: TRBJ1-5; V gene: TRBV19; clone size: few; D gene: -; CDR3 DNA: TGTGCCAGTACCCCCCTGGGAGGAGATCAGCCCCAGCATTTT; CDR3 protein: CASTPLGGDQPQHF
J gene: TRBJ1-6; V gene: TRBV6-1; clone size: few; D gene: -; CDR3 DNA: TGTGCCAGCAGCCCCAGAGGGCCGGGGGACTATAATTCACCCCTCCACTTT; CDR3 protein: CASSPRGPGDYNSPLHF
J gene: TRBJ2-7; V gene: TRBV6-1; clone size: many; D gene: -; CDR3 DNA: TGTGCCAGCAGTGAGGGGAGCTACGAGCAGTACTTC; CDR3 protein: CASSEGSYEQYF
J gene: TRBJ2-1; V gene: TRBV14; clone size: few; D gene: TRBD1; CDR3 DNA: TGTGCCAGCAGCCCGTACGGGACAGGGATTTATGGATACAATGAGCAGTTCTTC; CDR3 protein: CASSPYGTGIYGYNEQFF
J gene: TRBJ2-7; V gene: TRBV14; clone size: -; D gene: -; CDR3 DNA: TGTGCCAGCAGCCAGGCAAGCGGACCCTACGAGCAGTACTTC; CDR3 protein: CASSQASGPYEQYF
J gene: TRBJ1-6; V gene: TRBV28; clone size: -; D gene: -; CDR3 DNA: TGTGCCAGCAGGGGCCGGAGCTCCTATAATTCACCCCTCCACTTT; CDR3 protein: CASRGRSSYNSPLHF
J gene: TRBJ2-1; V gene: TRBV4-2; clone size: few; D gene: -; CDR3 DNA: TGTGCCAGCAGCCAAGAAGGGGTGGTGGCCTACAATGAGCAGTTCTTC; CDR3 protein: CASSQEGVVAYNEQFF
J gene: TRBJ2-7; V gene: TRBV27; clone size: many; D gene: TRBD1; CDR3 DNA: TGTGCCAGCAGGACAGGGGCGGGAGAGCAGTACTTC; CDR3 protein: CASRTGAGEQYF
J gene: TRBJ2-6; V gene: TRBV20-1; clone size: -; D gene: -; CDR3 DNA: TGCAGTGCTAGAGCACCGGGACCGGACTCTGGGGCCAACGTCCTGACTTTC; CDR3 protein: CSARAPGPDSGANVLTF
J gene: TRBJ2-5; V gene: TRBV2; clone size: many; D gene: -; CDR3 DNA: TGTGCCAGCAGTTGGTTAGCGGAGACCCAGTACTTC; CDR3 protein: CASSWLAETQYF
J gene: TRBJ2-1; V gene: TRBV28; clone size: many; D gene: TRBD1; CDR3 DNA: TGTGCCAGCAGCCGAAGACAGGGGGCTATGTACAATGAGCAGTTCTTC; CDR3 protein: CASSRRQGAMYNEQFF
J gene: TRBJ1-5; V gene: TRBV7-9; clone size: few; D gene: -; CDR3 DNA: TGTGCCAGCAGCTTAGAACAGGCAAATCAGCCCCAGCATTTT; CDR3 protein: CASSLEQANQPQHF
J gene: TRBJ1-5; V gene: TRBV7-8; clone size: many; D gene: TRBD1; CDR3 DNA: TGTGCCAGCAGCTTGACAGGGGCTAGCAATCAGCCCCAGCATTTT; CDR3 protein: CASSLTGASNQPQHF
J gene: TRBJ2-1; V gene: TRBV18; clone size: many; D gene: -; CDR3 DNA: TGTGCCAGCTCACCACGGCCCTACATGGTTAGTGTTGAGCAGTTCTTC; CDR3 protein: CASSPRPYMVSVEQFF
J gene: TRBJ2-3; V gene: TRBV10-3; clone size: few; D gene: -; CDR3 DNA: TGTGCCACCATTGGAGTTGGCACAGATACGCAGTATTTT; CDR3 protein: CATIGVGTDTQYF
J gene: TRBJ2-1; V gene: TRBV7-2; clone size: many; D gene: -; CDR3 DNA: TGTGCCAGCAGCTGGGCGGAGGGGATGGTGCAGTTCTTC; CDR3 protein: CASSWAEGMVQFF
J gene: TRBJ2-7; V gene: TRBV7-3; clone size: few; D gene: -; CDR3 DNA: TGTGCCGGCAGCGCACGGTCGGGAGCACCCTACGAGCAGTACTTC; CDR3 protein: CAGSARSGAPYEQYF
J gene: TRBJ1-6; V gene: TRBV2; clone size: many; D gene: -; CDR3 DNA: TGTGCCAGCAGTTCCGGGACCGGAGGCGACTTT; CDR3 protein: CASSSGTGGDF
J gene: TRBJ2-1; V gene: TRBV19; clone size: -; D gene: TRBD2; CDR3 DNA: TGTGCCAGCACTGGCGGGAGTGGAGGGCAGTTCTTC; CDR3 protein: CASTGGSGGQFF
J gene: TRBJ1-2; V gene: TRBV6-1; clone size: many; D gene: -; CDR3 DNA: TGTGCCAGCAGTGAAGTAAGCAGCTACTATGGCTACACCTTC; CDR3 protein: CASSEVSSYYGYTF
J gene: TRBJ2-7; V gene: TRBV3-1; clone size: many; D gene: TRBD2; CDR3 DNA: TGTGCCAGCAGCCCCCTATGGGGGGGCTACGAGCAGTACTTC; CDR3 protein: CASSPLWGGYEQYF
J gene: TRBJ1-3; V gene: TRBV28; clone size: -; D gene: -; CDR3 DNA: TGTGCCAGCAGACGGGGGAGCTCTGGAAACACCATATATTTT; CDR3 protein: CASRRGSSGNTIYF
J gene: TRBJ2-2; V gene: TRBV19; clone size: -; D gene: TRBD2; CDR3 DNA: TGTGCCAACCGAGGACTAGCGGGGGGGACCGGGGAGCTGTTTTTT; CDR3 protein: CANRGLAGGTGELFF
J gene: TRBJ2-2; V gene: TRBV6-1; clone size: -; D gene: TRBD1; CDR3 DNA: TGTGCCAGCAGTGGCCGACCGGGACAGGGGACCGGGGAGCTGTTTTTT; CDR3 protein: CASSGRPGQGTGELFF
J gene: TRBJ1-2; V gene: TRBV28; clone size: -; D gene: -; CDR3 DNA: TGTGCCAGCAGTTTACCTAGGGGAGTAGGCTACACCTTC; CDR3 protein: CASSLPRGVGYTF
J gene: TRBJ2-2; V gene: TRBV28; clone size: -; D gene: -; CDR3 DNA: -; CDR3 protein: CATYGTERSYEQYFGPNTGELFF
J gene: TRBJ1-3; V gene: TRBV5-1; clone size: -; D gene: TRBD1; CDR3 DNA: TGCGCCAGCAGCAGTGGGGACAGGGGGCAAGGAAAGACCATATATTTT; CDR3 protein: CASSSGDRGQGKTIYF